Included here is one T cell receptor beta chain sequence, with context. Data came from immunoSEQ multiplex PCR; TCRdb stores just in-frame clones and leaves some out. The data hold about 22,000 clones, with roughly 93% observed a single time. The V gene's germline CDR1 is SGHRS and CDR2 YFSETQ. The CDR3 has 14 amino acids. Unmatched junction bases numbered 9, after V lost 4 bases and J lost 6 bases. These data belong to a study of OX40 agonist ivuxolimab in advanced cancers. Study-wide context: Partial responses occurred in three patients (one hepatocellular carcinoma, two cutaneous melanoma).

The specimen was CD4+ or CD8+ T cells sorted from blood, collected in a trial of the OX40 agonist ivuxolimab. The TCR comes from an adult with an advanced solid tumor such as melanoma, head and neck, liver or kidney cancer. The chain carries TRBV5-1 and TRBJ1-2; 7 nucleotides agree with TRBD1. The CDR3 sequence is CASSITGTEDGYTF. The CDR3 DNA reads as TGCGCCAGCAGCATAACCGGGACAGAAGATGGCTACACCTTC.